Each of the 19 T cell receptor beta chains below was sequenced from the same sample in a study of OX40 agonist ivuxolimab in advanced cancers. Here immunoSEQ multiplex PCR was the method, and the copy in TCRdb shows in-frame clones only, minus some. Of approximately 30,000 clones listed, roughly 90% were seen once; the top ten hold roughly a third. The sample in question was CD4+ or CD8+ T cells sorted from blood, obtained in a trial of the OX40 agonist ivuxolimab. These TCRs come from an adult with an advanced solid tumor such as melanoma, head and neck, liver or kidney cancer.

For the CDR3, the DNA is TGTGCCACCAGCAGTACCTTAGCGGGAGCTGCTTACAATGAGCAGTTCTTC. Protein sequence: CATSSTLAGAAYNEQFF. V is TRBV15 and J is TRBJ2-1; 9 nucleotides line up with TRBD2. The germline V gene encodes CDR1 LNHNV and CDR2 YYDKDF (reference sequence). This CDR3 has 17 amino acids. Trimming cost V 3 bases and J 4 bases; bases outside gene matches: 10.

This clone was seen a few times. The V and J genes are TRBV9 and TRBJ1-1; TRBD1 matches 8 bases. This CDR3 is 14 amino acids long. Germline assignment: CDR1 SGDLS and CDR2 YYNGEE. Trimming at V came to 0 bases and at J to 5 bases, leaving 3 bases not matched to a gene. The CDR3 sequence: CASSVGTGRTEAFF. CDR3 DNA sequence: TGTGCCAGCAGCGTAGGGACAGGGAGAACTGAAGCTTTCTTT.

This chain links TRBV4-1 with TRBJ2-7, with 8 bases matching TRBD1. Germline V CDR1 and CDR2: MGHRA, YSYEKL. The V and J ends lost 2 bases and 4 bases, in that order; junction bases with no gene match: 10. The CDR3 spans 16 residues. The CDR3 spells CASSQSRDRRLYEQYF. The CDR3, as DNA: TGCGCCAGCAGCCAATCCCGGGACAGGCGGCTATACGAGCAGTACTTC.

V usage is TRBV28 and J usage is TRBJ1-1; D not certain. The length of the CDR3 is 11 residues. Germline values: CDR1 MDHEN, CDR2 SYDVKM. The V end lost 6 bases, the J end lost 11 bases, and 13 bases lay between the germline ends. The CDR3 DNA is TGTGCCAGCAGGCGAGAGAGGTGGGCTTTCTTT. Amino acid sequence: CASRRERWAFF. The full variable domain, in which reference TRBV28 and TRBJ1-1 provide the parts outside the CDR3, is DVKVTQSSRYLVKRTGEKVFLECVQDMDHENMFWYRQDPGLGLRLIYFSYDVKMKEKGDIPEGYSVSREKKERFSLILESASTNQTSMYLCASRRERWAFFGQGTRLTVV.

The sample holds one count of this clone. This chain links TRBV27 with TRBJ2-7; 8 bases fit TRBD2. The CDR3 loop spans 14 amino acids. V was pared by 2 bases and J by 6 bases, with 6 bases of the junction left unmatched. The germline V gene encodes CDR1 MNHEY and CDR2 SMNVEV (reference sequence). The DNA for the CDR3 is TGTGCCAGCAGTTTAGGAGCGGGAGTACCCGAGCAGTACTTC. Protein sequence: CASSLGAGVPEQYF.

In its sample, this clone was seen once. This chain links TRBV9 with TRBJ2-7; weak D call: TRBD2 (6 bases). Germline values: CDR1 SGDLS, CDR2 YYNGEE. The CDR3 totals 13 residues. Trimming took off 4 bases at V and 5 bases at J, with 13 bases between the two ends. CDR3 residues: CASSSGLLNEQYF. The CDR3 DNA is TGTGCCAGCAGCTCAGGACTACTAAACGAGCAGTACTTC.

This sequence joins TRBV7-5 and TRBJ2-5; the D call TRBD1 from the table was never checked on the DNA. TRBV7-5 is a pseudogene. This CDR3 has 13 residues. CDR3 sequence reads: CASSKGHEKTQYF. Written as DNA, the CDR3 is TGTGCCAGCAGCAAAGGACATGAAAAGACCCAGTACTTC.

V usage is TRBV5-5 and J usage is TRBJ2-7; D unclear. V dropped 0 bases and J dropped 4 bases, with 8 bases sitting between them. The germline CDR1 and CDR2 sequences are SGHKS and YYEKEE (reference sequence). This CDR3 contains 13 residues. The CDR3 sequence: CASSLEQSYEQYF. The DNA for the CDR3 is TGTGCCAGCAGCTTGGAACAATCTTACGAGCAGTACTTC. Looking up the rest from reference TRBV5-5 and TRBJ2-7 gives the full variable domain: DAGVTQSPTHLIKTRGQQVTLRCSPISGHKSVSWYQQVLGQGPQFIFQYYEKEERGRGNFPDRFSARQFPNYSSELNVNALLLGDSALYLCASSLEQSYEQYFGPGTRLTVT.

This chain joins TRBV28 and TRBJ2-7, with D possibly being TRBD2 (5 bases). Looked up from germline, CDR1 is MDHEN and CDR2 is SYDVKM. The CDR3 totals 15 residues. The V and J ends lost 6 bases and 3 bases respectively, with 18 bases between them. The CDR3 DNA is TGTGCCAGCAGCAAGCCGGGATACCCCCACTACGAGCAGTACTTC. Encoded protein: CASSKPGYPHYEQYF.

The DNA of the CDR3 is TGTGCCAGCAGCCCCGGGGAATACGGGAGGGCCGCCGGGGAGCTGTTTTTT. Its protein product is CASSPGEYGRAAGELFF. The chain employs TRBV7-9 and TRBJ2-2; 8 positions agree with TRBD2. The CDR3 is made up of 17 amino acids. Trimming cost V 5 bases and J 6 bases; bases outside gene matches: 14. CDR1 and CDR2 from the germline V gene are SEHNR and FQNEAQ (reference sequence).

The table lists this clone with a few counts. The chain uses TRBV9 and TRBJ2-3, with D hard to call. CDR1 is SGDLS and CDR2 is YYNGEE in the germline V gene. V shed 4 bases and J shed 0 bases, with 9 bases lying between them. The CDR3 sequence is 14 residues long. CDR3 protein: CASSLTGSTDTQYF. In DNA, the CDR3 is TGTGCCAGCAGCCTCACGGGTAGCACAGATACGCAGTATTTT.

This rearrangement joins TRBV5-1 to TRBJ2-5, with D tentatively TRBD1 (5 bases). Deletions cut 3 bases from V and 3 bases from J, with 21 bases between. Germline V gene sequence: CDR1 SGHRS, CDR2 YFSETQ. The CDR3 contains 17 residues. CDR3 amino acids: CASSSGAARYVEETQYF. The CDR3 nucleotides read TGCGCCAGCAGCTCTGGGGCGGCCAGATACGTCGAAGAGACCCAGTACTTC.

This chain joins TRBV28 and TRBJ2-1, with TRBD2 matching 7 bases. Trimming at V came to 5 bases and at J to 8 bases, leaving 6 bases not matched to a gene. Germline V lookup: CDR1 MDHEN, CDR2 SYDVKM. The CDR3 has 13 amino acids. The CDR3 sequence is CASSPWDYHEQFF. CDR3 bases: TGTGCCAGCAGTCCGTGGGACTATCATGAGCAGTTCTTC. The entire variable domain, with the rest obtained from reference TRBV28 and TRBJ2-1, is as follows: DVKVTQSSRYLVKRTGEKVFLECVQDMDHENMFWYRQDPGLGLRLIYFSYDVKMKEKGDIPEGYSVSREKKERFSLILESASTNQTSMYLCASSPWDYHEQFFGPGTRLTVL.

This clone was counted a single time. The rearrangement joins TRBV7-9 to TRBJ1-2; D not certain. V lost 1 base, J lost 1 base, and 7 bases lay in between. Germline CDR1 reads SEHNR; CDR2 reads FQNEAQ (reference sequence). The CDR3 extends over 14 amino acids. CDR3 in DNA: TGTGCCAGCAGCTTAGAGCAGGTTAACTATGGCTACACCTTC. This encodes CASSLEQVNYGYTF.

This chain joins TRBV29-1 and TRBJ2-7; 11 bases agree with TRBD2. The CDR3 consists of 14 residues. The germline gives CDR1 SQVTM, CDR2 ANQGSEA. Germline trimming cut 5 bases from V and 2 bases from J; bases unmatched to any gene: 5. CDR3 sequence reads: CSVPSGRFAYEQYF. CDR3 bases: TGCAGCGTTCCTAGCGGGAGGTTCGCCTACGAGCAGTACTTC.

The chain has TRBV7-2 and TRBJ2-7; D not certain. This CDR3 has 14 amino acids. V was cut by 5 bases and J by 3 bases, with 14 bases left in between. The V gene's germline CDR1 is SGHTA and CDR2 FQGNSA. CDR3 amino acids: CASSLSSSGYEQYF. The CDR3 bases are TGTGCCAGCAGCCTCTCGTCGTCGGGCTACGAGCAGTACTTC.

This clone was detected once. The gene calls are TRBV13 and TRBJ2-4; TRBD1 matches at 8 bases. The V gene end was trimmed by 5 bases and the J gene end by 4 bases; junction bases not matched to a gene: 7. CDR1 is PRHDT, CDR2 FYEKMQ, per germline (reference sequence). The CDR3 is made up of 15 amino acids. CDR3 residues: CASSNRQGLKNIQYF. The CDR3 coding sequence is TGTGCCAGCAGCAATCGACAGGGGTTAAAAAACATTCAGTACTTC.

The rearrangement joins TRBV9 to TRBJ2-3; no reliable D call. This CDR3 region has 14 residues. Germline assignment: CDR1 SGDLS and CDR2 YYNGEE. Trimming shortened V by 0 bases and J by 4 bases, and 9 bases separated the two germline ends. The DNA of the CDR3 is TGTGCCAGCAGCGTAGGCTCAGTGTCAGATACGCAGTATTTT. Its protein is CASSVGSVSDTQYF. The full variable domain, rest sourced from reference TRBV9 and TRBJ2-3, is DSGVTQTPKHLITATGQRVTLRCSPRSGDLSVYWYQQSLDQGLQFLIQYYNGEERAKGNILERFSAQQFPDLHSELNLSSLELGDSALYFCASSVGSVSDTQYFGPGTRLTVL.

The V gene is TRBV29-1, the J gene TRBJ2-1; a weak D match, TRBD1 (6 bases). With 4 bases removed from V and 8 bases from J, the gap between germline ends came to 12 bases. This CDR3 region has 12 residues. Germline lookup yields CDR1 SQVTM and CDR2 ANQGSEA. Here the CDR3 reads CSVGAGVDEQFF. The CDR3 DNA reads TGCAGCGTTGGGGCAGGGGTTGATGAGCAGTTCTTC.